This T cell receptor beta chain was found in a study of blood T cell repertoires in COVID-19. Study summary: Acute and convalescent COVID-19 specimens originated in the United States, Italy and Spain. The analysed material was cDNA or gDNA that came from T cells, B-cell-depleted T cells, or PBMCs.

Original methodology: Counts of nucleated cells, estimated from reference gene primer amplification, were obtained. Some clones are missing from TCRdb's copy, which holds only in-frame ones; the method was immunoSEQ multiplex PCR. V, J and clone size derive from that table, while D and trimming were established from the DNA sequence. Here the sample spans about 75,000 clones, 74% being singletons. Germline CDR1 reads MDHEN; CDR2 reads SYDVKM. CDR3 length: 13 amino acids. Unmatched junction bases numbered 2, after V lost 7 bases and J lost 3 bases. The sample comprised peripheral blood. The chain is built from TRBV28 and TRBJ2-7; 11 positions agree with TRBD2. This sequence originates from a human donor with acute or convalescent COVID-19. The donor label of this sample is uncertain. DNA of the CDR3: TGTGCCAGCAAGACTAGCGGGGTCTACGAGCAGTACGTC. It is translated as CASKTSGVYEQYV.